These 19 T cell receptor beta chains were all obtained from the same sample, sequenced in a study of identical twins. TCRdb re-called the 5' RACE reads through MiXCR, storing one row per CDR3 protein. Here the sample spans about 150,000 distinct CDR3 sequences, approximately 4% being singletons. The specimen was memory T cells sorted from blood. The receptors stem from a man between 18 and 35 years old in good health.

This clonotype was counted ten times or more. The rearrangement links TRBV12-3 or TRBV12-4 to TRBJ2-1, with D unclear. V was pared by 5 bases and J by 4 bases, with 12 bases between. The CDR3 consists of 14 residues. CDR3 sequence (DNA): TGTGCCAGCAGTGATAGGCGCCGTTACAATGAGCAGTTCTTC. Its translation is CASSDRRRYNEQFF.

This clonotype was seen ten or more times. The rearrangement links TRBV25-1 to TRBJ1-5, with D unclear. CDR1 is MGHDK and CDR2 is SYGVNS in the germline V gene. This CDR3 has 16 residues. V lost 2 bases and J 0 bases, leaving 11 bases between the germline ends. The CDR3 reads CASSEPDVNSNQPQHF. Here the CDR3 DNA reads TGTGCCAGCAGTGAACCGGACGTTAATAGCAATCAGCCCCAGCATTTT.

This clonotype appeared many times. CDR3 DNA: TGTGCCAGCCGAAGGGGGAGCAATGAGCAGTTCTTC. It codes for CASRRGSNEQFF. This chain joins TRBV12-3 or TRBV12-4 and TRBJ2-1; D is perhaps TRBD1 (6 bases). This CDR3 region has 12 residues. Trimming removed 8 bases from V and 6 bases from J, with 11 bases in between.

The sample holds a few counts of this clonotype. The chain links TRBV28 to TRBJ2-1; TRBD1 agrees at 8 bases. The CDR3 is 20 residues long. V was pared by 6 bases and J by 0 bases, with 19 bases of the junction left unmatched. Germline values: CDR1 MDHEN, CDR2 SYDVKM. The DNA for the CDR3 is TGTGCCAGCAGCTCCCAGTTGGGGACAGGCGCCTCTAGCTCCTACAATGAGCAGTTCTTC. Its protein product is CASSSQLGTGASSSYNEQFF.

This clonotype was seen at least ten times. The rearrangement uses TRBV28 and TRBJ1-5; possibly TRBD1 for D (6 bases). The germline gives CDR1 MDHEN, CDR2 SYDVKM. CDR3 size: 15 residues. V was cut by 7 bases and J by 2 bases, with 15 bases left in between. DNA of the CDR3: TGTGCCAGCACCCCGGGGGGCTGGGGCAATCAGCCCCAGCATTTT. Its translation is CASTPGGWGNQPQHF. Variable domain in full (rest from reference TRBV28 and TRBJ1-5): DVKVTQSSRYLVKRTGEKVFLECVQDMDHENMFWYRQDPGLGLRLIYFSYDVKMKEKGDIPEGYSVSREKKERFSLILESASTNQTSMYLCASTPGGWGNQPQHFGDGTRLSIL.

At least ten counts were recorded for this clonotype. V is TRBV20-1 and J is TRBJ2-3; 13 positions match TRBD2. The germline V gene encodes CDR1 DFQATT and CDR2 SNEGSKA (reference sequence). The V segment lost 6 bases and the J segment 2 bases; nucleotides outside the gene matches: 14. The CDR3 totals 18 residues. The CDR3 nucleotides are TGCAGTGCACGCCCCACTAGCGGGAGGGCAGGCCACACAGATACGCAGTATTTT. Residues: CSARPTSGRAGHTDTQYF.

This clonotype showed up many times. The chain employs TRBV29-1 and TRBJ2-3, with D possibly TRBD1 on 5 matching bases. The CDR3 loop spans 12 amino acids. Germline CDR1 reads SQVTM; CDR2 reads ANQGSEA. V lost 5 bases to trimming and J lost 6 bases, with 12 bases between them. The CDR3 sequence is CSVPQGSDTQYF. CDR3 coding DNA: TGCAGCGTTCCTCAGGGTTCCGATACGCAGTATTTT.

This clonotype was recorded at least ten times. V gene TRBV15 combines with J gene TRBJ2-4; TRBD2 aligns across 8 bases. J gave up 2 bases and V 5 bases, and 8 bases lay outside the gene matches. This CDR3 is built from 16 residues. CDR1 LNHNV and CDR2 YYDKDF come from the germline V gene (reference sequence). CDR3 amino acids: CATSGSGSPPKNIQYF. The CDR3 DNA reads as TGTGCCACCAGCGGCAGCGGGAGCCCTCCCAAAAACATTCAGTACTTC.

The sample holds many counts of this clonotype. The chain links TRBV14 to TRBJ2-6; no definite D call. Germline V CDR1 and CDR2: SGHDN, FVKESK. V gave up 4 bases and J gave up 0 bases, with 7 bases separating them. The CDR3 is 15 amino acids. The CDR3 DNA sequence: TGTGCCAGCAGCCGAAGAAGCTCTGGGGCCAACGTCCTGACTTTC. Translation: CASSRRSSGANVLTF.

This clonotype was observed many times. This chain joins TRBV30 and TRBJ2-1, with D tentatively TRBD2 (5 bases). The CDR3 is 11 residues long. Trimming left V 1 base short and J 13 bases short, with 11 bases between. CDR1 is GTSNPN, CDR2 SVGIG, per germline (reference sequence). Here the CDR3 DNA reads TGTGCCTGGAGTGGGAGGACCGACCAGTTCTTC. Amino acid sequence: CAWSGRTDQFF.

This clonotype was detected ten times or more. The chain recombines TRBV24-1 with TRBJ2-4; 7 nucleotides match TRBD2. J gave up 6 bases and V 9 bases, and 7 bases lay outside the gene matches. Germline V gene sequence: CDR1 KGHDR, CDR2 SFDVKD. This CDR3 is built from 13 residues. The CDR3 here is CATAGGSRNIQYF. As DNA, the CDR3 is TGTGCCACCGCCGGGGGGTCCCGAAACATTCAGTACTTC.

This clonotype was recorded at least ten times. The chain couples TRBV29-1 to TRBJ2-1; 11 bases are a match to TRBD2. Germline V gives CDR1 SQVTM, CDR2 ANQGSEA. The CDR3 is made up of 13 amino acids. V was pared by 2 bases and J by 10 bases, with 4 bases of the junction left unmatched. CDR3 sequence: CSVERLAGYEQFF. The CDR3 coding sequence is TGCAGCGTTGAAAGACTAGCGGGATACGAGCAGTTCTTC.

The genes are TRBV11-2 and TRBJ2-1; D may be TRBD1 or TRBD2 (5 bases each). Between the trimmed V and J ends, which lost 2 bases and 6 bases, there was a span of 14 bases. Germline V lookup: CDR1 SGHAT, CDR2 FQNNGV. CDR3 size: 15 residues. CDR3 sequence reads: CASSLSGTQPNEQFF. In DNA form, the CDR3 reads TGTGCCAGCAGCTTATCCGGGACCCAACCCAATGAGCAGTTCTTC.

This clonotype was recorded a few times. The rearrangement uses TRBV7-2 and TRBJ2-7, with D maybe TRBD2 (5 bases). Germline-derived CDR1 and CDR2 are SGHTA and FQGNSA. The CDR3 extends over 13 amino acids. V lost 0 bases and J lost 7, with 10 bases in between. In nucleotides, the CDR3 is TGTGCCAGCAGCTTAGCCGGGATATGGGAGCAGTACTTC. This gives the protein CASSLAGIWEQYF.

This clonotype was seen many times. The V and J genes are TRBV15 and TRBJ2-5, with D hard to call. V was cut by 1 base and J by 0 bases, with 9 bases left in between. This CDR3 is 15 amino acids long. Germline V gives CDR1 LNHNV, CDR2 YYDKDF (reference sequence). DNA for the CDR3: TGTGCCACCAGCAGAGTCCCAAGGAACCAAGAGACCCAGTACTTC. Translation: CATSRVPRNQETQYF. Combining the CDR3 with reference TRBV15 and TRBJ2-5 gives the whole variable domain DAMVIQNPRYQVTQFGKPVTLSCSQTLNHNVMYWYQQKSSQAPKLLFHYYDKDFNNEADTPDNFQSRRPNTSFCFLDIRSPGLGDTAMYLCATSRVPRNQETQYFGPGTRLLVL.

This clonotype was counted ten times or more. V and J are TRBV27 and TRBJ2-3; the D gene is possibly TRBD1 (6 bases). CDR1 is MNHEY, CDR2 SMNVEV, per germline (reference sequence). The CDR3 extends over 16 amino acids. The ends were cut back, 0 bases at V and 0 bases at J, with 10 bases in the middle. The CDR3, as DNA: TGTGCCAGCAGTTTATCCGGCAGGGGAAGCACAGATACGCAGTATTTT. Its translation is CASSLSGRGSTDTQYF.

The CDR3 sequence: CASSQGAQRDTGELFF. In nucleotides, the CDR3 is TGTGCCAGCAGCCAAGGGGCCCAGAGGGACACCGGGGAGCTGTTTTTT. The V and J genes are TRBV14 and TRBJ2-2, with a tentative D call TRBD2 (5 bases). V lost 1 base and J lost 3, with 12 bases in between. Germline CDR1 and CDR2: SGHDN and FVKESK. The CDR3 contains 16 residues.

This clonotype came up a few times. The chain carries TRBV2 and TRBJ1-2, with D unclear. The length of the CDR3 is 11 residues. In germline, CDR1 is SNHLY, CDR2 FYNNEI. Trimming removed 4 bases at V and 4 bases at J, with 4 bases between. The CDR3 sequence: CASSGSYGYTF. CDR3 DNA: TGTGCCAGCAGTGGGTCCTATGGCTACACCTTC.

Ten or more counts support this clonotype. The chain is built from TRBV12-3 or TRBV12-4 and TRBJ2-2, with 7 bases matching TRBD2. The CDR3 contains 14 residues. With V trimmed by 3 bases and J by 4 bases, 2 bases remained unmatched. DNA of the CDR3: TGTGCCAGCAGTTTGGGAGGGACCACCGGGGAGCTGTTTTTT. It yields the protein CASSLGGTTGELFF.